The entry below gives a single T cell receptor beta chain sequence along with its context. The antigen is unknown. It was with 60 Vbeta and 13 Jbeta primers that the PCR ran. Some clones are missing from TCRdb's copy, which holds only in-frame ones; the method was immunoSEQ multiplex PCR. Counted here are 250,000 to 350,000 clones, 86% occurring once; the ten biggest clones make up around 3.7%. These data belong to a study of cytomegalovirus exposure and HLA in healthy donors. There are 13 residues in the CDR3. Deletions cut 5 bases from V and 8 bases from J, with 15 bases between. Germline CDR1 reads MDHEN; CDR2 reads SYDVKM. Study findings and constraints: In an earlier analysis, about 90% or about 30%: the productive usage of most TCR beta V segments. The listing of 150 to 200 TCR beta chains classed them as cytomegalovirus-associated. A further, later analysis showed that HLA-associated TCR beta chains (compared with equally common others) were more clonally expanded. Roughly uniform sequencing depth across donors was assumed, possibly incorrectly.

The J gene is TRBJ1-2, the V gene TRBV28; tentatively, D is TRBD1 (6 bases). The source material was PBMCs. This TCR came from a man in his forties or fifties in good health and CMV-seropositive. The CDR3 region has the DNA TGTGCCAGCAGTGAAACAGGCGGGGGCGGCTACACCTTC. Translation: CASSETGGGGYTF.